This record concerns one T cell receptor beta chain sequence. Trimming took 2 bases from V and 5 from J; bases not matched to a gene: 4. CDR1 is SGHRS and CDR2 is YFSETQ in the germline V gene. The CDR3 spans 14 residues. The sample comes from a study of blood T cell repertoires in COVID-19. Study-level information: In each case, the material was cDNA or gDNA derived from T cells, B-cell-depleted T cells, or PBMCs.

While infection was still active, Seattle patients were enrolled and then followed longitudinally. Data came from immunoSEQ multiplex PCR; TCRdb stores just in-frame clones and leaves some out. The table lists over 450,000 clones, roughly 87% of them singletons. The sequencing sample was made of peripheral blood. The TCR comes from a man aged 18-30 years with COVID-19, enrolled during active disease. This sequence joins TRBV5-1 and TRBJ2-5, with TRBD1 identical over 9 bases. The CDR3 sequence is CASSLRQGEETQYF. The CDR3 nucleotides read TGCGCCAGCAGCTTAAGACAGGGGGAGGAGACCCAGTACTTC.